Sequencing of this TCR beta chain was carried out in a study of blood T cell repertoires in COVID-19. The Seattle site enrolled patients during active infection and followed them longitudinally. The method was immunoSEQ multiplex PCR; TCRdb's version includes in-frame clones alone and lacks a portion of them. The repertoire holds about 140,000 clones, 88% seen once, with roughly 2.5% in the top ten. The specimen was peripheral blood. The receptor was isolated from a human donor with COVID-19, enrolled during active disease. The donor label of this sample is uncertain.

Written as DNA, the CDR3 is TGTGCCAGCTCATTCGACGGGTTGACTGAAGCTTTCTTT. It encodes CASSFDGLTEAFF. The chain couples TRBV18 to TRBJ1-1; no clear D. The CDR3 spans 13 residues. Germline assignment: CDR1 KGHSH and CDR2 LQKENI. The V and J ends lost 5 bases and 5 bases respectively, with 12 bases between them.